The 15 T cell receptor beta chains listed next were all sequenced from one sample in a study of Ad26.COV2.S vaccination and SARS-CoV-2 variants. Documented treatment: around 19 received Ad26.COV2.S at low or high dose, single or two shots; about 5 received placebo; per-sample allocation not given. The investigators took samples on day 63 after the first vaccine or placebo injection. Repertoires were generated with immunoSEQ multiplex PCR, while TCRdb's copy carries only in-frame clones and drops some. The sample holds approximately 500,000 clones, around nine tenths seen once. Material: peripheral blood, obtained in a trial of Ad26.COV2.S vaccine versus placebo. The receptors come from a person aged 18 to 59 who received the Ad26.COV2.S COVID-19 vaccine or a placebo.

The V call is TRBV5-1, the J call TRBJ2-7; 14 bases are a match to TRBD2. This CDR3 comprises 15 residues. V lost 3 bases and J lost 6; bases outside the gene matches: 5. The germline V gene has CDR1 SGHRS and CDR2 YFSETQ. As DNA, the CDR3 is TGCGCCAGCAGCTCGACTAGCGGGAGGGCGGTCGAGCAGTACTTC. Translating it yields CASSSTSGRAVEQYF.

This chain joins TRBV10-1 and TRBJ2-4, with 9 bases fitting TRBD2. Per germline, CDR1 WNHNN and CDR2 SYGVQD (reference sequence). The CDR3 consists of 16 residues. V gave up 3 bases and J gave up 2 bases; unmatched junction bases: 5. CDR3 amino acids: CASSEGGRGSKNIQYF. CDR3 nucleotide sequence: TGCGCCAGCAGTGAAGGCGGGAGGGGGTCCAAAAACATTCAGTACTTC.

In DNA form, the CDR3 reads TGTGCCAGCAGTCCCAACCGACAGGTCCATGGCTACACCTTC. Amino acid sequence: CASSPNRQVHGYTF. The chain links TRBV28 to TRBJ1-2, with D maybe TRBD1 (6 bases). The V gene lost 5 bases and the J gene lost 6 bases, with 16 bases spanning the gap. Germline assignment: CDR1 MDHEN and CDR2 SYDVKM. This CDR3 spans 14 amino acids.

The rearrangement links TRBV30 to TRBJ1-1, with 7 positions matching TRBD1. Per the germline V gene, CDR1 is GTSNPN and CDR2 is SVGIG (reference sequence). The CDR3 runs to 13 residues. With V trimmed by 3 bases and J by 6 bases, 7 bases remained unmatched. CDR3 nucleotides: TGTGCCTGGAGGTGGACAGGAGATGCTGAAGCTTTCTTT. As protein: CAWRWTGDAEAFF. The entire variable domain, with the rest obtained from reference TRBV30 and TRBJ1-1, is as follows: SQTIHQWPATLVQPVGSPLSLECTVEGTSNPNLYWYRQAAGRGLQLLFYSVGIGQISSEVPQNLSASRPQDRQFILSSKKLLLSDSGFYLCAWRWTGDAEAFFGQGTRLTVV.

V is TRBV28 and J is TRBJ1-1; D perhaps matches TRBD1 (6 bases). Trimming shortened V by 2 bases and J by 1 base, and 11 bases separated the two germline ends. The germline V gene encodes CDR1 MDHEN and CDR2 SYDVKM. CDR3 size: 15 residues. The CDR3 nucleotides read TGTGCCAGCAGTTTAGGCGGGACACCGAACACTGAAGCTTTCTTT. Protein: CASSLGGTPNTEAFF.

This sequence joins TRBV27 and TRBJ2-3; D gene uncertain. CDR3 length equals 13 residues. V lost 8 bases and J lost 4, with 13 bases in between. The germline CDR1 and CDR2 sequences are MNHEY and SMNVEV (reference sequence). CDR3 DNA: TGTGCCAGCGCAAAGAGTTACCCAGATACGCAGTATTTT. Its protein product is CASAKSYPDTQYF.

This clone has only a few counts. The rearrangement uses TRBV29-1 and TRBJ2-1, with a possible D match to TRBD1 (6 bases). Germline V gene lookup returns CDR1 SQVTM and CDR2 ANQGSEA. Trimming pared 5 bases from V and 0 bases from J, leaving 17 bases between. The CDR3 sequence is 16 residues long. The CDR3 region is CSVNQQGESSYNEQFF. Written as DNA, the CDR3 is TGCAGCGTTAACCAACAGGGCGAGAGCTCCTACAATGAGCAGTTCTTC.

With respect to this clone: At the DNA level, this CDR3 is encoded by other sequences in the same sample as well. The rearrangement joins TRBV7-2 to TRBJ1-2, with D hard to call. This CDR3 is 14 amino acids long. Germline lookup yields CDR1 SGHTA and CDR2 FQGNSA. Trimming took off 0 bases at V and 0 bases at J, with 5 bases between the two ends. CDR3 loop: CASSLAATNYGYTF. The CDR3 DNA is TGTGCCAGCAGCTTAGCGGCCACTAACTATGGCTACACCTTC.

The chain links TRBV28 to TRBJ2-5, with 11 positions matching TRBD2. This CDR3 comprises 16 residues. The germline CDR1 and CDR2 sequences are MDHEN and SYDVKM. The V segment lost 4 bases and the J segment 2 bases; nucleotides outside the gene matches: 6. Written as DNA, the CDR3 is TGTGCCAGCAGTTCCCCGCGACTAGCGGGGCAAGAGACCCAGTACTTC. As protein: CASSSPRLAGQETQYF.

J is TRBJ2-1 and V is TRBV19, with D possibly TRBD2 on 5 matching bases. Per germline, CDR1 LNHDA and CDR2 SQIVND (reference sequence). V was shortened by 3 bases and J by 2 bases, with 17 bases between the two germline ends. The CDR3 spans 17 residues. The CDR3 DNA follows: TGTGCCAGTAGTATGAGCGGAAAACTCCCGCCCTACAATGAGCAGTTCTTC. The encoded protein is CASSMSGKLPPYNEQFF.

The rearrangement links TRBV6-5 to TRBJ2-5; 8 bases map to TRBD1. V lost 4 bases and J lost 5; bases outside the gene matches: 6. Germline CDR1 is MNHEY and CDR2 is SVGAGI. The CDR3 consists of 14 residues. In DNA form, the CDR3 reads TGTGCCAGCAGTTCACAGGGGGTAGTGGAGACCCAGTACTTC. It yields the protein CASSSQGVVETQYF.

With regard to this clone: No DNA is shown, since the ends of the CDR3 on it are uncertain; the CDR3 is the one TCRdb lists. The J gene is TRBJ2-7, the V gene TRBV19. The germline CDR1 and CDR2 sequences are LNHDA and SQIVND (reference sequence). From its first to its last residue, the CDR3 has 15 amino acids. The CDR3 region is CASSISAPSPNEQYF.

This sequence joins TRBV7-9 and TRBJ2-6; 7 nucleotides line up with TRBD1. CDR1 is SEHNR, CDR2 FQNEAQ, per germline (reference sequence). The CDR3 is made up of 19 amino acids. Trimming at V came to 4 bases and at J to 4 bases, leaving 16 bases not matched to a gene. CDR3 amino acids: CASSSPRTGIPPGANVLTF. CDR3 bases: TGTGCCAGCAGCTCTCCCCGGACAGGAATCCCTCCGGGGGCCAACGTCCTGACTTTC.

This clone was seen once. The J gene is TRBJ2-7, the V gene TRBV19; 9 bases fit TRBD1. The CDR3 is 14 residues long. Unmatched junction bases numbered 7, after V lost 5 bases and J lost 5 bases. Germline assignment: CDR1 LNHDA and CDR2 SQIVND (reference sequence). The chain's CDR3 is CASSPGQGQDEQYF. CDR3 DNA: TGTGCCAGTAGTCCCGGACAGGGGCAAGACGAGCAGTACTTC.

As regards this clone: It is unclear where the CDR3 begins or ends on the DNA, so no DNA is shown, and the CDR3 is as TCRdb lists it. The chain links TRBV28 to TRBJ2-3. The CDR3 is 14 amino acids long, termini counted. The V gene's germline CDR1 is MDHEN and CDR2 SYDVKM. The CDR3 spells CASSLRDVGDGAYF.